This entry concerns a single T cell receptor beta chain. Its cognate antigen has yet to be identified. The sample holds no much larger clone one base away, and base qualities are not on file. Distinct nucleotide sequences in the sample also encode this CDR3. TCR CDR3 regions were amplified from genomic DNA by multiplex PCR using the deep immunoSEQ assay. Extracted genomic DNA from each cell subset was distributed evenly across all wells of several immunoSEQ 96-well plates, and each plate was treated as a replicate. For sorted subsets, roughly 200 ng genomic DNA, equal to tens of thousands of T cell genomes, was loaded into each replicate PCR. The purified libraries were quantified using a Qubit 3.0 fluorometer, sized with a Bioanalyzer 2100, and then quantified again using the KAPA Library Quantification kit. A separate single-read 150-cycle Illumina NextSeq 550 flow cell was used to sequence each immunoSEQ 96-well plate. Turning to the authors' computational methods: Because only junctional sequences without quality scores were contained in the immunoSEQ output, filtering matching that applied to full-length reads could not be performed. To assign V/J genes and CDR3, sequences were annotated against IMGT germline references using PyIR, a Python wrapper for IgBLAST v1.9. Reads with weak V/J assignments (E-value above 1e-6), missing CDR3, stop codons, out-of-frame junctions, or ambiguous translated residues were removed. A V3J clonotype was defined by an identical inferred V gene, J gene, and CDR3 amino acid sequence. To compute the percentage overlap between repertoires, the number of shared unique clonotypes was divided by the size of the smaller repertoire. Three approaches were used to assess repertoire richness: RTK rarefaction, the Chao1 estimator, and Recon v2.1 estimates of unobserved clonotypes. Generation probabilities for all TCRbeta clonotypes obtained by the gDNA method from four donors were computed using OLGA. This is the immuneACCESS table as TCRdb keeps it, with only in-frame sequences that have V and J called. A part of the clones is gone; compared with another copy, unresolved V genes explain less than half, and the rest is unexplained. That table is the source of V, J and clone size, and D and trimming were worked out from the DNA. This sample has 2 million to 3 million clones in its table, and roughly 93% of those were observed once. The top ten clones comprise roughly 0.39% of the sample.

The source of the sample is a study of shared clonotypes between healthy human individuals (dated by TCRdb to the early 2020s). Background for the entire study: The cohort included a few men and a couple of women between 18 and 49 years of age. For each donor, CD4 naive and CD4 memory were each given three plates, CD8 naive was given two plates, and CD8 memory was given one plate. Blood TCR repertoires of about 5 healthy adults were deeply sequenced to estimate repertoire size and the extent of clonotype sharing between individuals. Libraries were prepared and TCR repertoires were sequenced by different laboratories using diverse techniques, in order to increase sequencing depth and limit assay-specific biases. Between about 0.8 and 9 billion PBMCs per donor were obtained by leukapheresis.

Findings and caveats that apply to the study as a whole: When a few donors were compared, the shared fraction of clonotypes was approximately 5% for naive CD4, 3% to 4% for naive CD8, 2% to 2.5% for memory CD4, and roughly 0.4% for memory CD8. Sampling was limited to blood, and TCR repertoires in tissue likely differ from TCR repertoires in blood. Rarefaction of sorted-subset datasets indicated incomplete sequencing despite the large sequencing depth. The small number of donors limited the genetic and exposure-history diversity represented. Naive subsets generally had larger estimated clonotype richness than memory subsets. Higher generation probabilities were observed for clonotypes shared by all four sorted-subset donors than for non-shared clonotypes. Based on pairwise subsampling, the degree of clonotype sharing among donors was expected to be affected by sequencing depth.

Healthy HIV-negative adults with no recently reported acute infections or vaccinations were included as donors. Only Caucasian adults living in Nashville, Tennessee, USA were represented among the donors. CD4+ T cells were enriched by magnetic negative selection, after which naive cells were positively selected on CD45RA and the negative fraction was taken as the memory subset. Blood was collected by leukapheresis, and PBMCs were isolated by Ficoll-Histopaque density gradient centrifugation and then cryopreserved in liquid nitrogen vapor phase. Analytical flow cytometry was used to check the purity and quantity of each magnetically sorted T cell population. Genomic DNA was isolated from each sorted fraction and quantified by UV absorbance on a Nanodrop 2000c. The V end loses 1 base and the J end loses 3 bases, and a stretch of 7 bases separates them. There are 13 amino acids in the CDR3, from cysteine to phenylalanine inclusive. CDR3 DNA is the only sequence kept; it has 39 bases, read in frame from the first base. CDR1 and CDR2 were assigned from the germline V gene (reference sequence) as SEHNR and FQNEAQ.

The rearrangement combines TRBV7-9 with TRBJ2-7, with TRBD1 as a weak D call on 5 bases. This sequence was found in a man aged 18 to 29 in good health. Some clones in this sample may be carry-over from other donors' samples. Sequencing was carried out using naive CD4+ T cells from PBMCs. The sample's cell subset or site label, in plain terms: CD45RA+ positively selected. Here is the DNA: TGTGCCAGCAGCTTAGGAGGACACTACGAGCAGTACTTC. This encodes CASSLGGHYEQYF.